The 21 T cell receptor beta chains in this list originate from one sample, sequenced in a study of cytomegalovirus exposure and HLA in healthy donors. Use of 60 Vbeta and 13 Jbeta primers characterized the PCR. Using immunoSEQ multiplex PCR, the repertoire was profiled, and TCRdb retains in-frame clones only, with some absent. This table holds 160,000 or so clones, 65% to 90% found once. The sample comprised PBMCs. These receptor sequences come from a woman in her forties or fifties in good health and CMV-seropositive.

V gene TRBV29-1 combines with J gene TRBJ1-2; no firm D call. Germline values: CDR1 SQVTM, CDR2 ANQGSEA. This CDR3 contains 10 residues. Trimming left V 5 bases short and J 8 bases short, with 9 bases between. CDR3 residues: CSVNEEGYTF. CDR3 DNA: TGCAGCGTTAACGAGGAGGGCTACACCTTC.

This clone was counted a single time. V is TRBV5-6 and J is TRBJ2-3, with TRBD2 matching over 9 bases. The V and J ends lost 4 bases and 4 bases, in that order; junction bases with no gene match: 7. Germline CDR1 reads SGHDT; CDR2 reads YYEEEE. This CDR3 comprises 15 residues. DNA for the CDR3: TGTGCCAGCAGCCCCGGGACTAGCCGCGCAGATACGCAGTATTTT. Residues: CASSPGTSRADTQYF.

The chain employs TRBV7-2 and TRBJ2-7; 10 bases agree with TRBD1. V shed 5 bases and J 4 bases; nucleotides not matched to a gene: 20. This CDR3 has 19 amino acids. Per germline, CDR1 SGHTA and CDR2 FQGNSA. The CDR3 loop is CASSERQGAQGIYAYEQYF. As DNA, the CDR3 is TGTGCCAGCAGCGAAAGACAGGGGGCGCAGGGCATTTATGCGTACGAGCAGTACTTC.

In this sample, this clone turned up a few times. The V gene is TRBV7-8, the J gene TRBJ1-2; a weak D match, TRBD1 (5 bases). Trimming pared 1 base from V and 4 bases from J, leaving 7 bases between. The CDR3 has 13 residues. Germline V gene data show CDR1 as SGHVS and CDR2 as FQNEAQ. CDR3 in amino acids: CASSLGGAYGYTF. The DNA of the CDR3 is TGTGCCAGCAGCTTAGGGGGCGCCTATGGCTACACCTTC.

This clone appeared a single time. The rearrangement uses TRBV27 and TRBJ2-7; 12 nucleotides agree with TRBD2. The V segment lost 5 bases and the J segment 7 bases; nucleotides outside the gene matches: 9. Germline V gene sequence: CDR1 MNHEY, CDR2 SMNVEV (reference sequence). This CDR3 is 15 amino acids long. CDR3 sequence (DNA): TGTGCCAGCAGTCCCCTGACTAGCGGGGGAGGTGAGCAGTACTTC. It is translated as CASSPLTSGGGEQYF.

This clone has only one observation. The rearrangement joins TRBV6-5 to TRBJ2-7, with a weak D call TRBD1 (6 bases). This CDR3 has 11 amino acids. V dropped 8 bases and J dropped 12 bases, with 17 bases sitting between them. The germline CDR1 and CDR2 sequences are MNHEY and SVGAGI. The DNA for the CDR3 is TGTGCCAGCCTCAGGGGTGGGGACGCGTACTTC. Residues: CASLRGGDAYF.

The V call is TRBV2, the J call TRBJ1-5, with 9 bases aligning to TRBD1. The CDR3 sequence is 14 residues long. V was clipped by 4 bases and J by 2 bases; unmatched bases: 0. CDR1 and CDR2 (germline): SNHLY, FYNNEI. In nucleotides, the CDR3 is TGTGCCAGCAGTGGGACAGGGGGCAATCAGCCCCAGCATTTT. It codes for CASSGTGGNQPQHF.

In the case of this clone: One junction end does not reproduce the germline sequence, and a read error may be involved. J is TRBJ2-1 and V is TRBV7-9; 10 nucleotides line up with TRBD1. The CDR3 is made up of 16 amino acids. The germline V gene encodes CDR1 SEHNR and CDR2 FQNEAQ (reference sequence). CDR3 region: CSSRLWDRGSYNEQFF. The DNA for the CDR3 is TGTTCCAGCAGACTTTGGGACAGGGGCTCCTACAATGAGCAGTTCTTC.

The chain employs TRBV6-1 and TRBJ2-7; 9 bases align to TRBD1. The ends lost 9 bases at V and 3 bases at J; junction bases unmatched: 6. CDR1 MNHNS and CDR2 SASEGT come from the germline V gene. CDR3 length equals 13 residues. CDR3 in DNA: TGTGCCAGTAAGACAGGGGGAAGCTACGAGCAGTACTTC. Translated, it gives CASKTGGSYEQYF.

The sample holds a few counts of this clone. The CDR3 DNA reads as TGTGCCAGCTCCCATGGACAGGGGCTCTCTGGAAACACCATATATTTT. Translating gives CASSHGQGLSGNTIYF. The chain joins TRBV18 to TRBJ1-3, with 9 bases identical to TRBD1. The CDR3 runs 16 residues. The ends lost 6 bases at V and 0 bases at J; junction bases unmatched: 6. Germline V lookup: CDR1 KGHSH, CDR2 LQKENI.

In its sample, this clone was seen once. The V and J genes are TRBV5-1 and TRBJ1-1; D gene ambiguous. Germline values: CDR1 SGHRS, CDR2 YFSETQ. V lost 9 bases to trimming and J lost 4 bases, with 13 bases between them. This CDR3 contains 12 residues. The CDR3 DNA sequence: TGCGCCATTACCGAGGGTTGCACTGAAGCTTTCTTT. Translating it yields CAITEGCTEAFF. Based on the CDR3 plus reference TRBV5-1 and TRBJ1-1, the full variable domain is KAGVTQTPRYLIKTRGQQVTLSCSPISGHRSVSWYQQTPGQGLQFLFEYFSETQRNKGNFPGRFSGRQFSNSRSEMNVSTLELGDSALYLCAITEGCTEAFFGQGTRLTVV.

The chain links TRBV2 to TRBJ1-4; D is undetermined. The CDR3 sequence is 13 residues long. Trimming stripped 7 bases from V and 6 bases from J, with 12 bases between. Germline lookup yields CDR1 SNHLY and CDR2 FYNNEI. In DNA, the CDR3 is TGTGCCAGCACGGAGGCGGGTGATGAAAAACTGTTTTTT. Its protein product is CASTEAGDEKLFF. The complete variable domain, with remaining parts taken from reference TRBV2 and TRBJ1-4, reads EPEVTQTPSHQVTQMGQEVILRCVPISNHLYFYWYRQILGQKVEFLVSFYNNEISEKSEIFDDQFSVERPDGSNFTLKIRSTKLEDSAMYFCASTEAGDEKLFFGSGTQLSVL.

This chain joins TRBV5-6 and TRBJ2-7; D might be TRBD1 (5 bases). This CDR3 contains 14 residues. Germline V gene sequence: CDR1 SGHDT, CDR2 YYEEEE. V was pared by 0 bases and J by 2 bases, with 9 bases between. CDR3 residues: CASSLGTSTYEQYF. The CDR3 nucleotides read TGTGCCAGCAGCTTGGGGACATCCACCTACGAGCAGTACTTC. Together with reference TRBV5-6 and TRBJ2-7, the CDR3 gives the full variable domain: DAGVTQSPTHLIKTRGQQVTLRCSPKSGHDTVSWYQQALGQGPQFIFQYYEEEERQRGNFPDRFSGHQFPNYSSELNVNALLLGDSALYLCASSLGTSTYEQYFGPGTRLTVT.

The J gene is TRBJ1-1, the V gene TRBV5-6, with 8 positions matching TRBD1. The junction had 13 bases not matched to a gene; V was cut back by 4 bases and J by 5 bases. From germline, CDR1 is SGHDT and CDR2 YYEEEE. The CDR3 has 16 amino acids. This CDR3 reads CASSHRFLQGETEAFF. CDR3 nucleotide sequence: TGTGCCAGCAGCCACCGATTTCTACAGGGGGAAACTGAAGCTTTCTTT.

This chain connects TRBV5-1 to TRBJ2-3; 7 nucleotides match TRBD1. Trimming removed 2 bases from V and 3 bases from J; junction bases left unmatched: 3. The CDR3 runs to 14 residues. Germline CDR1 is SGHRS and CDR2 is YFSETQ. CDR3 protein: CASSLDRETDTQYF. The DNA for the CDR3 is TGCGCCAGCAGCTTAGACAGGGAAACAGATACGCAGTATTTT.

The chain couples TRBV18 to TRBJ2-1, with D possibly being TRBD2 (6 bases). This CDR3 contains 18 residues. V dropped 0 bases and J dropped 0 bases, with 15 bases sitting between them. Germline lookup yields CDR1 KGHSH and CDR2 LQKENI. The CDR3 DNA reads TGTGCCAGCTCACCACCGGGACTCACCGGGAGCTCCTACAATGAGCAGTTCTTC. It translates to CASSPPGLTGSSYNEQFF.

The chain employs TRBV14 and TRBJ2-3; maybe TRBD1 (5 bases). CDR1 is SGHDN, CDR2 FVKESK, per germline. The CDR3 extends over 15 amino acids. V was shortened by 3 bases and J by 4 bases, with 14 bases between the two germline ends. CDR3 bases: TGTGCCAGCAGCCATTACCCCCAGGGCGCAGATACGCAGTATTTT. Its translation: CASSHYPQGADTQYF. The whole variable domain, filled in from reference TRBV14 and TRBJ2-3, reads EAGVTQFPSHSVIEKGQTVTLRCDPISGHDNLYWYRRVMGKEIKFLLHFVKESKQDESGMPNNRFLAERTGGTYSTLKVQPAELEDSGVYFCASSHYPQGADTQYFGPGTRLTVL.

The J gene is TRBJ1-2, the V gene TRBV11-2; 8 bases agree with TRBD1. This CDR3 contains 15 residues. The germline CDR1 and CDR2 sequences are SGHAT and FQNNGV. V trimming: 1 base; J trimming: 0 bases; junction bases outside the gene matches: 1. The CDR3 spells CASSLAQGANYGYTF. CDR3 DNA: TGTGCCAGCAGCTTAGCACAGGGGGCTAACTATGGCTACACCTTC.

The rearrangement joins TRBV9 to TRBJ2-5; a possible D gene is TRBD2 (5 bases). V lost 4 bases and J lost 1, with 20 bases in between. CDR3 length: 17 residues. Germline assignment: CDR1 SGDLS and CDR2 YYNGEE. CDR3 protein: CASSPRGGTTPQETQYF. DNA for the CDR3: TGTGCCAGCAGCCCCCGGGGTGGAACTACCCCCCAAGAGACCCAGTACTTC.

The CDR3 coding sequence is TGTGCCAGCGAGTGGGAGCAGTACTTC. Its protein product is CASEWEQYF. The genes are TRBV6-4 and TRBJ2-7; D is uncertain. This CDR3 region has 9 residues. Looked up from germline, CDR1 is MRHNA and CDR2 is SNTAGT. The V and J ends lost 8 bases and 7 bases respectively, with 6 bases between them.

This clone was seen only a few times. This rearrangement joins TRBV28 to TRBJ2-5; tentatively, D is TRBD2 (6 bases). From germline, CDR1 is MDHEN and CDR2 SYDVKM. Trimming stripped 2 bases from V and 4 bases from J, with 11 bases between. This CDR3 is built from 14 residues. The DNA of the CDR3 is TGTGCCAGCAGTTTAGGAGGGGCCAGAGAGACCCAGTACTTC. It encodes CASSLGGARETQYF.